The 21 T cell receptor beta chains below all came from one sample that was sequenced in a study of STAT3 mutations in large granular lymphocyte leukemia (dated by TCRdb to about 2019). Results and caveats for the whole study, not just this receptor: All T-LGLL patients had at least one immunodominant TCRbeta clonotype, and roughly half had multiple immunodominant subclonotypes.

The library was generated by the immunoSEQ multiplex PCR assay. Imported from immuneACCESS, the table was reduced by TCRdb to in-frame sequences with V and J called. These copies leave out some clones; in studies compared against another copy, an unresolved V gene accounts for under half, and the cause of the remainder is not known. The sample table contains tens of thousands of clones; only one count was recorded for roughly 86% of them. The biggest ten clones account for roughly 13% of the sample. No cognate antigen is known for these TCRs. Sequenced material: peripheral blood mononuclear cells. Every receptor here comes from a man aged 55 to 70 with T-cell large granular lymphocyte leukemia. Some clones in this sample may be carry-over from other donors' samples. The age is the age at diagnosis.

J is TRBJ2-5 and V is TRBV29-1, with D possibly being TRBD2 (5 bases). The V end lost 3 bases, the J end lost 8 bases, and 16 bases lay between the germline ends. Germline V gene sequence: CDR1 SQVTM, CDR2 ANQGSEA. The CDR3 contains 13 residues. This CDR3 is CSVDSGRRQTQYF. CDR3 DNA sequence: TGCAGCGTTGACAGCGGAAGGCGTCAAACCCAGTACTTC. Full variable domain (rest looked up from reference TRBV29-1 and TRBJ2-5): SAVISQKPSRDICQRGTSLTIQCQVDSQVTMMFWYRQQPGQSLTLIATANQGSEATYESGFVIDKFPISRPNLTFSTLTVSNMSPEDSSIYLCSVDSGRRQTQYFGPGTRLLVL.

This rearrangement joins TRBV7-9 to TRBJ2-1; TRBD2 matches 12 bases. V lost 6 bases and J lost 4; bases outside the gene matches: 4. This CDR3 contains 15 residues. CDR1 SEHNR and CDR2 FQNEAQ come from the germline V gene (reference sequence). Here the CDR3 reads CASSLLAGGYNEQFF. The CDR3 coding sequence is TGTGCCAGCAGTTTGCTAGCGGGAGGGTACAATGAGCAGTTCTTC.

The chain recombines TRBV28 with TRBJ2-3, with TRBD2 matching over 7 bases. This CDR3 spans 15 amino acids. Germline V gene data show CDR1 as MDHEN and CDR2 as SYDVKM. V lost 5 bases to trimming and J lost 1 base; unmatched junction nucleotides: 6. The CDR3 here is CASSLRGGGTDTQYF. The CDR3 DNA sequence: TGTGCCAGCAGTCTAAGGGGAGGGGGCACAGATACGCAGTATTTT.

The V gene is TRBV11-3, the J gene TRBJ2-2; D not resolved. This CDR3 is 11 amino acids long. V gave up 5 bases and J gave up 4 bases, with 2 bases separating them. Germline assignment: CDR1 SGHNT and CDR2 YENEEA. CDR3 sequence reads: CASSLTGELFF. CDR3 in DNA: TGTGCCAGCAGCCTCACCGGGGAGCTGTTTTTT.

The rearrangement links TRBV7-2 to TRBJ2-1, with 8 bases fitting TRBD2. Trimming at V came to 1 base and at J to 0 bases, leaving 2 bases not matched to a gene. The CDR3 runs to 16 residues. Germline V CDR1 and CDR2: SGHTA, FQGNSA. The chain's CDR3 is CASSLVSGVSYNEQFF. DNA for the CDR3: TGTGCCAGCAGCTTAGTTAGCGGGGTCTCCTACAATGAGCAGTTCTTC.

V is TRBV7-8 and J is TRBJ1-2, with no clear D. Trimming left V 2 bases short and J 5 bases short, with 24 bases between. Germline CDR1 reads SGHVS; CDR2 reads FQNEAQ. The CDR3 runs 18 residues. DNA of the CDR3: TGTGCCAGCAGCTTAAGGGTTGGAGCAGTCCTCCGGCCTTATGGCTACACCTTC. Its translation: CASSLRVGAVLRPYGYTF.

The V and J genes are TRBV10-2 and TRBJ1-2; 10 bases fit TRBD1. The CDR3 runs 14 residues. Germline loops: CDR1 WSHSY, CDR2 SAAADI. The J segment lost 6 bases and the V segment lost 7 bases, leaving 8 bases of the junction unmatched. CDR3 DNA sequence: TGCGCCAGCAAGTCCGGGACAGGGGTAGATGGCTACACCTTC. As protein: CASKSGTGVDGYTF.

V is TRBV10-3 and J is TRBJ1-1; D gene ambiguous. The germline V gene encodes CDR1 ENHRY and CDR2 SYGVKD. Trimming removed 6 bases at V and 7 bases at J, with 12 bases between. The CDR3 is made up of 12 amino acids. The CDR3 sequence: CAIRAVSGEAFF. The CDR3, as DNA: TGTGCCATCAGAGCTGTTTCGGGTGAAGCTTTCTTT.

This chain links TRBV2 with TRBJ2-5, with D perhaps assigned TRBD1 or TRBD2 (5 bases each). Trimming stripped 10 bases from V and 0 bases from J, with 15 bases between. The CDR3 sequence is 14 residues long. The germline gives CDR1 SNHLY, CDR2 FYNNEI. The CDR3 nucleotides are TGTGCCACTAAAACCCGGGGCCACCAAGAGACCCAGTACTTC. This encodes CATKTRGHQETQYF.

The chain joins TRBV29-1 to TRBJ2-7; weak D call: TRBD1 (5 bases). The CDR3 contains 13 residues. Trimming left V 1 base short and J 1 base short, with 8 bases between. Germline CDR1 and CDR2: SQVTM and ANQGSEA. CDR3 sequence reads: CSVEGPGSYEQYF. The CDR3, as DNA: TGCAGCGTTGAAGGGCCAGGGTCCTACGAGCAGTACTTC.

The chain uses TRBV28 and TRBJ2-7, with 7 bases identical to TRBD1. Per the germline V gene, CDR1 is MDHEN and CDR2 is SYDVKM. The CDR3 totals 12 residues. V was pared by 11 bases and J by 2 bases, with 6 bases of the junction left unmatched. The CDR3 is CAVGDRAYEQYF. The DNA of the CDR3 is TGTGCCGTTGGGGACAGAGCCTACGAGCAGTACTTC.

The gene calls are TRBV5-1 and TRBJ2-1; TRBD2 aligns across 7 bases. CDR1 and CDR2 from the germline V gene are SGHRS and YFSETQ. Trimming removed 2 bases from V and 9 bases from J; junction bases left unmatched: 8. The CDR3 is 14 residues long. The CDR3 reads CASSLSGNGVEQFF. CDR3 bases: TGCGCCAGCAGCTTAAGCGGGAACGGGGTTGAGCAGTTCTTC.

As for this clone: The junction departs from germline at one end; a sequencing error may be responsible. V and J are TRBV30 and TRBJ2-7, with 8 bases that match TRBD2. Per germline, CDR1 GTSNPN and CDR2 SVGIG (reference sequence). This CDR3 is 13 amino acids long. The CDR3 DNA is TGTGCCTGGAGGACCGGGGGGGCGGGAGCCATCCTATTC. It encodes CAWRTGGAGAILF.

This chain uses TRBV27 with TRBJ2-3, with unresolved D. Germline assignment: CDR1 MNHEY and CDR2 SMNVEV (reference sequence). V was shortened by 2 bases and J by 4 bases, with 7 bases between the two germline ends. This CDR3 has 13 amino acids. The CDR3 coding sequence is TGTGCCAGCAGTTTAGGGTGGGCAGATACGCAGTATTTT. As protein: CASSLGWADTQYF.

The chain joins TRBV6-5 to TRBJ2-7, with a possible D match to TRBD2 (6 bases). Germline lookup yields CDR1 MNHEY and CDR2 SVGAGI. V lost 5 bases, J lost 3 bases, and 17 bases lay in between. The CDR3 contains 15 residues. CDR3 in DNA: TGTGCCAGCAGTCCCACCGGGGGTGGTTACTACGAGCAGTACTTC. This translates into CASSPTGGGYYEQYF.

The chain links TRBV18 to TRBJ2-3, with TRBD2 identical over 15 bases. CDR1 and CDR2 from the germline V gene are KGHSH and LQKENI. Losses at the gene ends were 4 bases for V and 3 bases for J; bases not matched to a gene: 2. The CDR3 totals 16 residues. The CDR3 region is CASSLGTSGRTDTQYF. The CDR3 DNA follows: TGTGCCAGCTCACTGGGGACTAGCGGGAGGACAGATACGCAGTATTTT.

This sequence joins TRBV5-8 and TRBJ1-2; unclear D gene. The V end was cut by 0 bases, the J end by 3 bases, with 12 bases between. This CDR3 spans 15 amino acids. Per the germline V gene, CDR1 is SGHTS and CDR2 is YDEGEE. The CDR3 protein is CASSLVEFHYYGYTF. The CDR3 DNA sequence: TGTGCCAGCAGCTTGGTGGAGTTCCACTACTATGGCTACACCTTC.

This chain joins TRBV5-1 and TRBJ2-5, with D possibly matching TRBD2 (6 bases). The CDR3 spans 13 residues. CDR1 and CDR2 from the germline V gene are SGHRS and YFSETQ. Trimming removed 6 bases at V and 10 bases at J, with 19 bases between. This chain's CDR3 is CASTPLRGEVQYF. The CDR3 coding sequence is TGCGCCAGCACCCCGCTTAGAGGGGAGGTCCAGTACTTC.

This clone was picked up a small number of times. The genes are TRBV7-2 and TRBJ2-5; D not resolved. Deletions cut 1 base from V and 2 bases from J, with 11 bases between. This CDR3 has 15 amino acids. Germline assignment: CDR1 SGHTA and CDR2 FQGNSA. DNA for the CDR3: TGTGCCAGCAGCTTAGGTGGTAATGATCAAGAGACCCAGTACTTC. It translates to CASSLGGNDQETQYF.

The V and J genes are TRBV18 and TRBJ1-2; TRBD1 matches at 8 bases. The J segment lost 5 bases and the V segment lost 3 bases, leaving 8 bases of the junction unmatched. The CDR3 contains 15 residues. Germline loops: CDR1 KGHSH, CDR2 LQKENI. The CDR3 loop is CASSPGTGLLYGYTF. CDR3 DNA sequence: TGTGCCAGCTCACCTGGGACAGGTCTGCTATATGGCTACACCTTC.

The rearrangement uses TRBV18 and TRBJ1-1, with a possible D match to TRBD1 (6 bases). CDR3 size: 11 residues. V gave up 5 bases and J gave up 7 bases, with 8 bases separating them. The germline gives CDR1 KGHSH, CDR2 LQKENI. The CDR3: CASSTGIEAFF. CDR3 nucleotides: TGTGCCAGCTCAACAGGGATTGAAGCTTTCTTT. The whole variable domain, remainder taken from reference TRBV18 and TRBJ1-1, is NAGVMQNPRHLVRRRGQEARLRCSPMKGHSHVYWYRQLPEEGLKFMVYLQKENIIDESGMPKERFSAEFPKEGPSILRIQQVVRGDSAAYFCASSTGIEAFFGQGTRLTVV.